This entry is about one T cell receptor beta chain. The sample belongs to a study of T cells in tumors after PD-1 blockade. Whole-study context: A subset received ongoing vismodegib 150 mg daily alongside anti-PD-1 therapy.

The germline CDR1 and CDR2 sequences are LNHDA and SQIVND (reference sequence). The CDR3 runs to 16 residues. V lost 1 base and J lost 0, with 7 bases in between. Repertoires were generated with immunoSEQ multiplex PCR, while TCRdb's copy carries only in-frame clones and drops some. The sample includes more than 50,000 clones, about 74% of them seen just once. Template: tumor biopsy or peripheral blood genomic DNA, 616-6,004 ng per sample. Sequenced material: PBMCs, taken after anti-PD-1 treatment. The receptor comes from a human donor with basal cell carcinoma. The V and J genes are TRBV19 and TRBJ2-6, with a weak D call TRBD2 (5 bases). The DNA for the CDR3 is TGTGCCAGTAGTATAGTTGGAGGCTCTGGGGCCAACGTCCTGACTTTC. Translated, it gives CASSIVGGSGANVLTF.